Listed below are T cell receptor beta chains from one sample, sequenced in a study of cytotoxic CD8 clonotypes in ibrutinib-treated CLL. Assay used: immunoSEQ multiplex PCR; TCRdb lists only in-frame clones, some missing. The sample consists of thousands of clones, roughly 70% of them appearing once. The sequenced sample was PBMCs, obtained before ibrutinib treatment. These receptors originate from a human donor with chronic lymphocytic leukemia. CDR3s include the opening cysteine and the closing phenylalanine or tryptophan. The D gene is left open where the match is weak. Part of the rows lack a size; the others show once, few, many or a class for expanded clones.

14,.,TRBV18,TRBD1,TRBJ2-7,CASSRQGATYEQYF,TGTGCCAGCTCACGACAGGGGGCAACCTACGAGCAGTACTTC
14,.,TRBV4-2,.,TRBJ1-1,CASSLEVENTEAFF,TGTGCCAGCAGCTTGGAGGTAGAGAACACTGAAGCTTTCTTT
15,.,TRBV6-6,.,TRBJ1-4,CASRDPGRSNEKLFF,TGTGCCAGCAGGGACCCGGGGCGGTCTAATGAAAAACTGTTTTTT
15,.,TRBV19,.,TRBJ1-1,CASSPSGSVNTEAFF,TGTGCCAGTAGTCCCAGTGGAAGCGTGAACACTGAAGCTTTCTTT
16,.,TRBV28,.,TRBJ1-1,CASSPPRDPKNTEAFF,TGTGCCAGCAGTCCACCCCGGGACCCAAAGAACACTGAAGCTTTCTTT
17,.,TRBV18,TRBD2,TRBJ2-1,CASSPRTSGRAYNEQFF,TGTGCCAGCTCACCCCGGACTAGCGGGAGGGCTTACAATGAGCAGTTCTTC
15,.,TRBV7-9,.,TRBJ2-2,CASSLTNRNTGELFF,TGTGCCAGCAGCCTGACTAATAGGAACACCGGGGAGCTGTTTTTT
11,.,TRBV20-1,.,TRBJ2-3,CSALDLGTQYF,TGCAGTGCTCTAGACTTGGGTACGCAGTATTTT
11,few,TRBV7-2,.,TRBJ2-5,CASSLAETQYF,TGTGCCAGCAGCTTAGCGGAGACCCAGTACTTC
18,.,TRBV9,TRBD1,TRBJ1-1,CASSENPGTGALNTEAFF,TGTGCCAGCAGCGAAAACCCCGGGACAGGGGCTTTGAACACTGAAGCTTTCTTT
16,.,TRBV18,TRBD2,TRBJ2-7,CASSRILAGVRNEQYF,TGTGCCAGCTCACGAATTCTAGCGGGAGTACGGAACGAGCAGTACTTC
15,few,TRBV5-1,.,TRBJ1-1,CASSLAQGRNTEAFF,TGCGCCAGCAGCTTGGCCCAGGGAAGGAACACTGAAGCTTTCTTT
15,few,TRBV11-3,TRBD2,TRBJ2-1,CASSLGAGASDEQFF,TGTGCCAGCAGCTTAGGTGCGGGAGCGTCTGATGAGCAGTTCTTC
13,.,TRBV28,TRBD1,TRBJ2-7,CASRDRASYEQYF,TGTGCCAGCAGGGACAGGGCCTCCTACGAGCAGTACTTC
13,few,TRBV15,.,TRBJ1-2,CATSRSGSYGYTF,TGTGCCACCAGCAGGTCTGGTTCCTATGGCTACACCTTC
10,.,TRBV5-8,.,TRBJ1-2,CASSLGGYTF,TGTGCCAGCAGCTTGGGCGGCTACACCTTC